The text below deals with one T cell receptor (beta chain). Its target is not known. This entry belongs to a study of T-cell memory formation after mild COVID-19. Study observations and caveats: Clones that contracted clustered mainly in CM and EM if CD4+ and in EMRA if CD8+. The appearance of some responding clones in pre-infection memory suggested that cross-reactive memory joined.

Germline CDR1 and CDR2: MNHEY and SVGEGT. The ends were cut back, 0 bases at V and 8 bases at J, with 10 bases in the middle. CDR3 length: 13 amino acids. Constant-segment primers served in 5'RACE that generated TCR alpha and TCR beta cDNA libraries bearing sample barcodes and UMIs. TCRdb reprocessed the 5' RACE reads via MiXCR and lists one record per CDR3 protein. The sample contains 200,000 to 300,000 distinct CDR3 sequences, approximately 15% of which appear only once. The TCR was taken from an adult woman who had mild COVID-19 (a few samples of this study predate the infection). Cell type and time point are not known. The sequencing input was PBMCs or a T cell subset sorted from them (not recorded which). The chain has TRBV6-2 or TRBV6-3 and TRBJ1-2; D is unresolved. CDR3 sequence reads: CASSYSGVGGYTF. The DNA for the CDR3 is TGTGCCAGCAGTTACTCCGGGGTCGGCGGCTACACCTTC.